The 2 T cell receptor beta chains given below trace back to one sample, sequenced in a study of cytomegalovirus exposure and HLA in healthy donors. The primer mix had 60 Vbeta and 13 Jbeta primers. Clones were read by immunoSEQ multiplex PCR, and TCRdb kept only the in-frame ones, dropping some. This table holds under 200,000 clones, approximately 85% found once. The sample taken for sequencing was PBMCs. The receptors derive from a man in his forties or fifties in good health and CMV-seropositive.

The J gene is TRBJ2-6, the V gene TRBV9, with D unclear. The germline V gene encodes CDR1 SGDLS and CDR2 YYNGEE. The CDR3 sequence is 15 residues long. Trimming removed 4 bases from V and 0 bases from J, with 8 bases in between. The chain's CDR3 is CASSIDTSGANVLTF. The CDR3 region has the DNA TGTGCCAGCAGCATTGACACCTCTGGGGCCAACGTCCTGACTTTC.

The chain is built from TRBV7-9 and TRBJ2-3, with D uncertain. The germline gives CDR1 SEHNR, CDR2 FQNEAQ (reference sequence). The CDR3 extends over 15 amino acids. V was trimmed by 1 base and J by 2 bases, leaving 10 bases between them. The DNA of the CDR3 is TGTGCCAGCAGCTTAGATTCCCACTACACAGATACGCAGTATTTT. Protein sequence: CASSLDSHYTDTQYF.